This T cell receptor beta chain stems from a study of CD4 T cells in relation to SARS-CoV-2 and coronaviruses. In the study overall: PBMCs were cultured with antigen for less than twelve days before TCR beta sequencing. The negative reference was HIV-1 Nef peptide pool or peptide-free culture. The HLA restriction of the shared crossreactive spike epitopes was mapped. Findings and caveats of the study: Samples before the pandemic and after infection were not matched within any donor.

Germline V gene sequence: CDR1 KGHSH, CDR2 LQKENI. The V gene end was trimmed by 0 bases and the J gene end by 4 bases; junction bases not matched to a gene: 7. The CDR3 is 17 amino acids. CD4+ T cells from unexposed donors were obtained before the COVID-19 pandemic (2011-2018). After more than eight days of culture, CD4+ T cells were isolated. This clone was seen a few times. Its antigen is unidentified. Sequenced by immunoSEQ multiplex PCR; TCRdb stores in-frame clones only, minus some. Among about 20,000 clones listed, roughly 70% were seen once. This rearrangement joins TRBV18 to TRBJ2-2; 8 nucleotides agree with TRBD2. Sequenced input: CD4+ T cells from PBMCs, cultured in vitro. This clonotype was obtained from a human donor in good health. The CDR3 DNA reads TGTGCCAGCTCACCACCGGTCGGACTAGCCGGCACCGGGGAGCTGTTTTTT. Amino acid sequence: CASSPPVGLAGTGELFF.